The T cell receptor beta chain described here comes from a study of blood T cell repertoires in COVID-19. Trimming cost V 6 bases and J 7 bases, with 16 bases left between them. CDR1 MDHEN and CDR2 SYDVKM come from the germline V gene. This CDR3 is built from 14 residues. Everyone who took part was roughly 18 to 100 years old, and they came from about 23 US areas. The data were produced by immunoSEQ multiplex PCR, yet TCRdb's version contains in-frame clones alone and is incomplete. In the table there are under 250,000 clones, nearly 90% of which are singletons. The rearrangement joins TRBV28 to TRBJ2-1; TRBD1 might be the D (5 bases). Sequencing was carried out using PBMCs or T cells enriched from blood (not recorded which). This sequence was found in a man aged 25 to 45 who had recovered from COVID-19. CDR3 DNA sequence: TGTGCCAGCAGCCAAAACAGGATTGGGAATGAGCAGTTCTTC. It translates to CASSQNRIGNEQFF.